This is a list of T cell receptor beta chains from one sample in a study of T cells after yellow fever vaccination. TCRdb re-analysed the 5' RACE reads in MiXCR, keeping a single row per CDR3 protein. This sample has hundreds of thousands of distinct CDR3 sequences, with 9% to 15% found just once. This specimen was PBMCs, taken on the day of the yellow fever booster vaccination. These receptors all stem from a man aged 30 to 45 who received the YFV17D yellow fever vaccine. Both conserved end residues are part of each CDR3. A D gene is named only where the DNA matches it firmly. The listing skips clone size in some rows; elsewhere it reads once, few, many or a size class.

D gene: -
V gene: TRBV6-1
J gene: TRBJ2-5
clone size: -
CDR3 protein: CASRRQQETQYF
CDR3 DNA: TGTGCCAGCAGAAGACAGCAAGAGACCCAGTACTTC

D gene: TRBD2
V gene: TRBV20-1
J gene: TRBJ2-3
clone size: -
CDR3 protein: CSATLAGAPTDTQYF
CDR3 DNA: TGCAGTGCTACACTAGCGGGAGCCCCCACAGATACGCAGTATTTT

D gene: -
V gene: TRBV5-6
J gene: TRBJ2-2
clone size: few
CDR3 protein: CASSLKGDTGELFF
CDR3 DNA: TGTGCCAGCAGCTTAAAAGGGGACACCGGGGAGCTGTTTTTT

D gene: TRBD1
V gene: TRBV6-1
J gene: TRBJ2-1
clone size: -
CDR3 protein: CASSSRGQVNNEQFF
CDR3 DNA: TGTGCCAGCAGCTCCCGGGGACAGGTTAACAATGAGCAGTTCTTC

D gene: TRBD1
V gene: TRBV18
J gene: TRBJ1-6
clone size: -
CDR3 protein: CASSPPGQGGSPLHF
CDR3 DNA: TGTGCCAGCTCACCCCCCGGACAGGGGGGTTCACCCCTCCACTTT

D gene: TRBD2
V gene: TRBV13
J gene: TRBJ2-1
clone size: few
CDR3 protein: CASSAGTSGIILPHNEQFF
CDR3 DNA: TGTGCCAGCAGCGCCGGGACTAGCGGGATTATTCTCCCCCACAATGAGCAGTTCTTC

D gene: -
V gene: TRBV7-6
J gene: TRBJ2-7
clone size: -
CDR3 protein: CPSSPGAGEQYF
CDR3 DNA: TGTCCCAGCAGCCCTGGTGCGGGGGAGCAGTACTTC

D gene: -
V gene: TRBV6-2/TRBV6-3
J gene: TRBJ2-3
clone size: few
CDR3 protein: CASSHRVAVPSLDTQYF
CDR3 DNA: TGTGCCAGCAGCCACCGAGTAGCGGTCCCCTCGCTGGATACGCAGTATTTT

D gene: -
V gene: TRBV20-1
J gene: TRBJ2-1
clone size: few
CDR3 protein: CSARVGAYNEQFF
CDR3 DNA: TGCAGTGCTAGAGTAGGGGCCTACAATGAGCAGTTCTTC

D gene: TRBD1
V gene: TRBV20-1
J gene: TRBJ2-4
clone size: -
CDR3 protein: CSASGQAVAKNIQYF
CDR3 DNA: TGCAGTGCTAGCGGACAGGCTGTAGCCAAAAACATTCAGTACTTC

D gene: TRBD2
V gene: TRBV12-3/TRBV12-4
J gene: TRBJ2-2
clone size: many
CDR3 protein: CATQLAGDTGELFF
CDR3 DNA: TGTGCCACCCAACTAGCGGGAGACACCGGGGAGCTGTTTTTT

D gene: -
V gene: TRBV7-2
J gene: TRBJ2-7
clone size: -
CDR3 protein: CASSFIRPGEQYF
CDR3 DNA: TGTGCCAGCAGCTTCATCCGTCCGGGGGAGCAGTACTTC

D gene: -
V gene: TRBV29-1
J gene: TRBJ2-3
clone size: few
CDR3 protein: CSVEGTVGGTDTQYF
CDR3 DNA: TGCAGCGTTGAAGGGACAGTTGGTGGCACAGATACGCAGTATTTT

D gene: -
V gene: TRBV5-1
J gene: TRBJ2-7
clone size: -
CDR3 protein: CASSSSWDSKWEQYF
CDR3 DNA: TGCGCCAGCAGCTCCAGCTGGGACTCAAAGTGGGAGCAGTACTTC

D gene: -
V gene: TRBV12-3/TRBV12-4
J gene: TRBJ1-3
clone size: -
CDR3 protein: CASYAAGVGNTIYF
CDR3 DNA: TGTGCCAGCTACGCTGCAGGGGTGGGAAACACCATATATTTT

D gene: TRBD1
V gene: TRBV4-3
J gene: TRBJ1-2
clone size: few
CDR3 protein: CASSHVPGQGSGGYTF
CDR3 DNA: TGCGCCAGCAGCCATGTCCCGGGACAGGGATCAGGTGGCTACACCTTC

D gene: TRBD2
V gene: TRBV6-4
J gene: TRBJ2-3
clone size: -
CDR3 protein: CAIQGEIQRERTDTQYF
CDR3 DNA: TGTGCCATACAAGGGGAAATTCAGCGGGAGAGAACAGATACGCAGTATTTT

D gene: -
V gene: TRBV7-2
J gene: TRBJ2-3
clone size: few
CDR3 protein: CASSLARKGAASDTQYF
CDR3 DNA: TGTGCCAGCAGCTTGGCGAGGAAAGGGGCCGCAAGCGATACGCAGTATTTT

D gene: -
V gene: TRBV24-1
J gene: TRBJ1-2
clone size: few
CDR3 protein: CATSDLDKNYGYTF
CDR3 DNA: TGTGCCACCAGTGATTTGGACAAAAACTATGGCTACACCTTC

D gene: -
V gene: TRBV12-3/TRBV12-4
J gene: TRBJ2-7
clone size: -
CDR3 protein: CASSLGWGKIQSYEQYF
CDR3 DNA: TGTGCCAGCAGCCTAGGATGGGGCAAAATTCAGTCCTACGAGCAGTACTTC

D gene: TRBD1
V gene: TRBV4-1
J gene: TRBJ2-7
clone size: -
CDR3 protein: CASSRDRGWTYEQYF
CDR3 DNA: TGCGCCAGCAGCCGGGACAGGGGGTGGACCTACGAGCAGTACTTC